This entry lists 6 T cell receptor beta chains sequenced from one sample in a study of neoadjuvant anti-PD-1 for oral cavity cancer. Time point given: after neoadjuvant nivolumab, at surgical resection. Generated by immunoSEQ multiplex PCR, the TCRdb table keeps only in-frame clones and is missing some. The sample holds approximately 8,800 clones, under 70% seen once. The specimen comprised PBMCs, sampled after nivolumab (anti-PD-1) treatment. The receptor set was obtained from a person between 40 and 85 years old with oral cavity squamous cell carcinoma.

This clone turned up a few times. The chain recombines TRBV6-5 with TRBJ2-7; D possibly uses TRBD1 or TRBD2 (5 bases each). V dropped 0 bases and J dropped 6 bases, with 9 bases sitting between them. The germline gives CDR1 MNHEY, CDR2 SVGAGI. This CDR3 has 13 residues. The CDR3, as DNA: TGTGCCAGCAGTTACTCGAGGGGCGGCGAGCAGTACTTC. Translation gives CASSYSRGGEQYF.

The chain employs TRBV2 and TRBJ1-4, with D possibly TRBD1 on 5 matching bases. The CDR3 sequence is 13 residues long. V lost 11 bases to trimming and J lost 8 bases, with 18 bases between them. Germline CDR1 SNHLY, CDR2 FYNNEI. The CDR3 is CAGGRREQEKLFF. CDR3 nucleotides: TGTGCCGGGGGGAGGCGAGAACAGGAAAAACTGTTTTTT.

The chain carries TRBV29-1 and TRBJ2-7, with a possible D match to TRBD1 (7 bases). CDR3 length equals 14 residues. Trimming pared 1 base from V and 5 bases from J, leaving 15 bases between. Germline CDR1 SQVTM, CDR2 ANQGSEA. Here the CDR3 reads CSVEGLRGRNEQYF. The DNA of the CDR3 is TGCAGCGTTGAAGGTCTCAGGGGGAGGAACGAGCAGTACTTC.

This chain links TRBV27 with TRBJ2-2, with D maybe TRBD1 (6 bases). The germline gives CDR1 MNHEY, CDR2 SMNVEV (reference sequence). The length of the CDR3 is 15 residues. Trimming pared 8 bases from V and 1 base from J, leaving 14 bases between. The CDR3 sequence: CASSQGQMNTGELFF. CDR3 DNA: TGTGCCAGCTCCCAGGGGCAGATGAACACCGGGGAGCTGTTTTTT.

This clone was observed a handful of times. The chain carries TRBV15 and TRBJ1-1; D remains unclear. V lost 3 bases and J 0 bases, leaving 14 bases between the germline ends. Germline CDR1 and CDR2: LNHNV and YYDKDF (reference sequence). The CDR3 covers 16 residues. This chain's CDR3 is CATSRGGVWVNTEAFF. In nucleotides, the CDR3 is TGTGCCACCAGCAGGGGAGGAGTTTGGGTGAACACTGAAGCTTTCTTT.

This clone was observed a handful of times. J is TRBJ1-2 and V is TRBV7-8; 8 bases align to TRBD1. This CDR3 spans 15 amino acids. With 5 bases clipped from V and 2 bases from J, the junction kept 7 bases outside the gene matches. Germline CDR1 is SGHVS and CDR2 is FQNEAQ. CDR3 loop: CASSKGQGGNYGYTF. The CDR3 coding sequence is TGTGCCAGCAGCAAAGGACAGGGTGGGAACTATGGCTACACCTTC.